Below are 11 T cell receptor beta chains sequenced from a single sample in a study of CD4 T cells in relation to SARS-CoV-2 and coronaviruses. The unexposed donors gave CD4+ T cells in 2011-2018, prior to COVID-19. Method: immunoSEQ multiplex PCR; TCRdb's copy keeps in-frame clones and lacks some. This sample has some 70,000 clones; 80% to 95% occur once, and the top ten carry under 0.3%. The sample consisted of naive CD4+ T cells from PBMCs. As to subset: naive CD4+ T cells isolated by negative enrichment. Every receptor here comes from a human donor in good health.

Of note for this clone: In the same sample, other DNA sequences code for this CDR3. V and J are TRBV30 and TRBJ2-3; no definite D call. The length of the CDR3 is 13 residues. V lost 0 bases to trimming and J lost 6 bases, with 10 bases between them. Germline-derived CDR1 and CDR2 are GTSNPN and SVGIG (reference sequence). CDR3 protein: CAWSVPGPDTQYF. CDR3 bases: TGTGCCTGGAGTGTACCCGGTCCCGATACGCAGTATTTT.

The chain combines TRBV13 with TRBJ1-6, with TRBD1 as a possible D gene (5 bases). Trimming took off 1 base at V and 9 bases at J, with 19 bases between the two ends. CDR1 is PRHDT and CDR2 is FYEKMQ in the germline V gene (reference sequence). This CDR3 is 17 amino acids long. This chain's CDR3 is CASSLEAGAHGISPLHF. CDR3 sequence (DNA): TGTGCCAGCAGCTTAGAAGCCGGGGCTCATGGAATTTCACCCCTCCACTTT. The full variable domain, rest sourced from reference TRBV13 and TRBJ1-6, is AAGVIQSPRHLIKEKRETATLKCYPIPRHDTVYWYQQGPGQDPQFLISFYEKMQSDKGSIPDRFSAQQFSDYHSELNMSSLELGDSALYFCASSLEAGAHGISPLHFGNGTRLTVT.

The chain joins TRBV7-3 to TRBJ2-1; perhaps D is TRBD1 or TRBD2 (6 bases each). The germline V gene encodes CDR1 SGHTA and CDR2 FQGTGA. The CDR3 runs 17 residues. V was pared by 5 bases and J by 1 base, with 18 bases between. This CDR3 is CASSRTGRTRSYNEQFF. CDR3 DNA: TGTGCCAGCAGCCGTACAGGGAGGACAAGATCCTACAATGAGCAGTTCTTC.

This rearrangement joins TRBV18 to TRBJ2-2, with D possibly matching TRBD2 (6 bases). The V end lost 6 bases, the J end lost 7 bases, and 18 bases lay between the germline ends. The CDR3 loop spans 15 amino acids. The germline CDR1 and CDR2 sequences are KGHSH and LQKENI. The CDR3 protein is CASSPGLGGNGELFF. The CDR3 nucleotides are TGTGCCAGCTCCCCGGGACTCGGTGGGAACGGGGAGCTGTTTTTT. The variable domain in full, completed from reference TRBV18 and TRBJ2-2, reads NAGVMQNPRHLVRRRGQEARLRCSPMKGHSHVYWYRQLPEEGLKFMVYLQKENIIDESGMPKERFSAEFPKEGPSILRIQQVVRGDSAAYFCASSPGLGGNGELFFGEGSRLTVL.

V and J are TRBV24-1 and TRBJ2-3; tentatively, D is TRBD1 (6 bases). The ends were cut back, 2 bases at V and 0 bases at J, with 14 bases in the middle. The germline V gene encodes CDR1 KGHDR and CDR2 SFDVKD. The CDR3 spans 17 residues. As DNA, the CDR3 is TGTGCCACCAGTGATTCTCCGGGACAACTGAGCACAGATACGCAGTATTTT. Protein: CATSDSPGQLSTDTQYF.

The V call is TRBV5-1, the J call TRBJ1-4; D is perhaps TRBD1 (5 bases). Trimming took 0 bases from V and 9 from J, leaving 15 bases between them. CDR1 and CDR2 (germline): SGHRS, YFSETQ. The CDR3 totals 15 residues. This CDR3 reads CASSLGGSPAQKLFF. The CDR3 coding sequence is TGCGCCAGCAGCTTGGGGGGGTCGCCAGCTCAAAAACTGTTTTTT.

The genes are TRBV15 and TRBJ1-1; no clear D. The CDR3 has 14 amino acids. Trimming pared 5 bases from V and 5 bases from J, leaving 15 bases between. From germline, CDR1 is LNHNV and CDR2 YYDKDF (reference sequence). CDR3 DNA: TGTGCCACCAGCTCATTCGGTGGCGGTACTGAAGCTTTCTTT. This sequence encodes CATSSFGGGTEAFF. Combining the CDR3 with reference TRBV15 and TRBJ1-1 gives the whole variable domain DAMVIQNPRYQVTQFGKPVTLSCSQTLNHNVMYWYQQKSSQAPKLLFHYYDKDFNNEADTPDNFQSRRPNTSFCFLDIRSPGLGDTAMYLCATSSFGGGTEAFFGQGTRLTVV.

The CDR3 sequence: CAIKDLNYEQYF. The CDR3 DNA follows: TGTGCCATCAAGGACCTGAACTACGAGCAGTACTTC. This chain joins TRBV10-3 and TRBJ2-7, with D unresolved. CDR3 length: 12 amino acids. V lost 7 bases and J lost 3, with 10 bases in between. Germline assignment: CDR1 ENHRY and CDR2 SYGVKD.

CDR3 residues: CASSGGRYGYTF. The CDR3 nucleotides are TGCGCCAGCAGCGGGGGGAGATATGGCTACACCTTC. The genes are TRBV5-1 and TRBJ1-2, with a tentative D call TRBD1 (5 bases). This CDR3 has 12 residues. Germline V CDR1 and CDR2: SGHRS, YFSETQ. The V end lost 4 bases, the J end lost 5 bases, and 9 bases lay between the germline ends.

CDR3: CASSWDRARETQYF. CDR3 coding DNA: TGTGCCAGCAGCTGGGACAGAGCCAGGGAGACCCAGTACTTC. The chain carries TRBV6-5 and TRBJ2-5; the match to TRBD1 covers 7 bases. This CDR3 has 14 residues. The V gene end was trimmed by 6 bases and the J gene end by 5 bases; junction bases not matched to a gene: 9. CDR1 and CDR2 from the germline V gene are MNHEY and SVGAGI.

J is TRBJ2-2 and V is TRBV2; 8 bases fit TRBD2. Germline assignment: CDR1 SNHLY and CDR2 FYNNEI. V dropped 5 bases and J dropped 9; count of bases not matched to a gene: 23. This CDR3 is 19 amino acids long. The DNA of the CDR3 is TGTGCCAGCAGTCCGGGACTCCGAGCCAGCGGGGGTTCGAACAGGGAGCTGTTTTTT. This encodes CASSPGLRASGGSNRELFF.